One and the same sample provided the 14 T cell receptor beta chains below, sequenced in a study of blood T cell repertoires in COVID-19. Some clones are missing from TCRdb's copy, which holds only in-frame ones; the method was immunoSEQ multiplex PCR. The sample lists approximately 300,000 clones, around 90% occurring once. Input material: peripheral blood. The receptors derive from a man aged 18 to 35 who had recovered from COVID-19.

The chain is built from TRBV3-1 (or the pseudogene TRBV3-2) and TRBJ2-6; 8 positions agree with TRBD1. This CDR3 comprises 15 residues. V dropped 3 bases and J dropped 13; count of bases not matched to a gene: 11. Germline values: CDR1 LGHDT, CDR2 YNNKEL (reference sequence). The CDR3 loop reads CASSQTGTGPQVLTF. The CDR3 nucleotides read TGTGCCAGCAGCCAGACCGGGACAGGCCCCCAAGTCCTGACTTTC.

The gene calls are TRBV12-3 or TRBV12-4 and TRBJ2-1, with a tentative D call TRBD2 (6 bases). V lost 4 bases and J lost 7, with 8 bases in between. The CDR3 totals 12 residues. As DNA, the CDR3 is TGTGCCAGCAGTTGGGACTGGAATGAGCAGTTCTTC. Amino acid sequence: CASSWDWNEQFF.

The V gene is TRBV6-7, the J gene TRBJ2-1; TRBD1 might be the D (6 bases). TRBV6-7 has ORF status, its function being uncertain. The CDR3 totals 15 residues. The germline V and J ends were trimmed by 5 bases and 3 bases, with 14 bases remaining between them. The CDR3 here is CASSRPGQSYNEQFF. The CDR3 bases are TGTGCCAGCAGTAGGCCGGGACAAAGCTACAATGAGCAGTTCTTC.

This chain connects TRBV6-5 to TRBJ1-2; D is ambiguous. The CDR3 is made up of 13 amino acids. V shed 2 bases and J shed 4 bases, with 8 bases lying between them. Germline values: CDR1 MNHEY, CDR2 SVGAGI. The CDR3 loop is CASSYGRGYGYTF. CDR3 bases: TGTGCCAGCAGTTACGGACGGGGCTATGGCTACACCTTC.

This chain uses TRBV5-5 with TRBJ2-1, with 7 bases identical to TRBD2. The germline gives CDR1 SGHKS, CDR2 YYEKEE (reference sequence). The trim removed 2 bases at V and 0 bases at J, leaving 2 bases unmatched. This CDR3 is 15 amino acids long. The DNA for the CDR3 is TGTGCCAGCAGCTTCGGGGGGAGCTCCTACAATGAGCAGTTCTTC. It yields the protein CASSFGGSSYNEQFF.

The chain has TRBV18 and TRBJ1-5, with D hard to call. The CDR3 is 15 amino acids. V lost 4 bases and J 0 bases, leaving 10 bases between the germline ends. The germline CDR1 and CDR2 sequences are KGHSH and LQKENI. DNA for the CDR3: TGTGCCAGCTCACTAGAATCATATAGCAATCAGCCCCAGCATTTT. Translated, it gives CASSLESYSNQPQHF.

V is TRBV19 and J is TRBJ2-1; 7 bases align to TRBD2. Germline V gene sequence: CDR1 LNHDA, CDR2 SQIVND (reference sequence). The length of the CDR3 is 16 residues. V trimming: 5 bases; J trimming: 0 bases; junction bases outside the gene matches: 7. CDR3 amino acids: CASSPGEGSSYNEQFF. The DNA for the CDR3 is TGTGCCAGTAGTCCTGGGGAGGGGAGCTCCTACAATGAGCAGTTCTTC.

This clone was counted a few times. The chain links TRBV6-5 to TRBJ2-1, with TRBD1 matching 11 bases. This CDR3 is built from 14 residues. CDR1 is MNHEY and CDR2 is SVGAGI in the germline V gene. Trimming cost V 6 bases and J 6 bases; bases outside gene matches: 4. Here the CDR3 DNA reads TGTGCCAGCAGAACCGGGACAGGGGGCAATGAGCAGTTCTTC. Its translation is CASRTGTGGNEQFF.

This clone was recorded once. This chain links TRBV7-2 with TRBJ1-2, with a possible D match to TRBD1 (5 bases). The V gene's germline CDR1 is SGHTA and CDR2 FQGNSA. The CDR3 covers 15 residues. V lost 5 bases to trimming and J lost 1 base, with 14 bases between them. The CDR3: CASSHPAGLNYGYTF. In nucleotides, the CDR3 is TGTGCCAGCAGCCACCCCGCAGGGCTTAACTATGGCTACACCTTC.

J is TRBJ1-2 and V is TRBV14, with D possibly being TRBD1 (5 bases). The CDR3 totals 15 residues. Trimming stripped 0 bases from V and 4 bases from J, with 12 bases between. The germline gives CDR1 SGHDN, CDR2 FVKESK. The CDR3 loop reads CASSQDRREAYGYTF. The CDR3 DNA is TGTGCCAGCAGCCAAGATCGCAGGGAAGCCTATGGCTACACCTTC.

This sequence joins TRBV5-4 and TRBJ1-3; weak D call: TRBD1 (6 bases). Trimming removed 1 base from V and 2 bases from J, with 10 bases in between. From germline, CDR1 is SGHNT and CDR2 YYREEE (reference sequence). CDR3 size: 15 residues. This CDR3 is CASSLLQGTGNTIYF. CDR3 coding DNA: TGTGCCAGCAGCTTGCTACAGGGCACTGGAAACACCATATATTTT.

CDR3 protein: CASNNRDTGELFF. CDR3 bases: TGTGCCAGCAACAACAGGGACACCGGGGAGCTGTTTTTT. The rearrangement links TRBV5-4 to TRBJ2-2; a weak D match, TRBD1 (6 bases). With 6 bases removed from V and 3 bases from J, the gap between germline ends came to 9 bases. The germline V gene encodes CDR1 SGHNT and CDR2 YYREEE (reference sequence). This CDR3 contains 13 residues.

V is TRBV13 and J is TRBJ2-1; 16 nucleotides align to TRBD2. The length of the CDR3 is 16 residues. CDR1 and CDR2 from the germline V gene are PRHDT and FYEKMQ (reference sequence). V lost 5 bases and J lost 9; bases outside the gene matches: 7. The CDR3 bases are TGTGCCAGCAGCCCCCCGGGACTAGCGGGAGGGGGTGAGCAGTTCTTC. Protein product: CASSPPGLAGGGEQFF. Combining the CDR3 with reference TRBV13 and TRBJ2-1 gives the whole variable domain AAGVIQSPRHLIKEKRETATLKCYPIPRHDTVYWYQQGPGQDPQFLISFYEKMQSDKGSIPDRFSAQQFSDYHSELNMSSLELGDSALYFCASSPPGLAGGGEQFFGPGTRLTVL.

V usage is TRBV5-4 and J usage is TRBJ1-2; the match to TRBD1 covers 7 bases. The V and J ends lost 5 bases and 8 bases, in that order; junction bases with no gene match: 6. CDR1 is SGHNT, CDR2 YYREEE, per germline (reference sequence). The CDR3 spans 12 residues. This chain's CDR3 is CASSGQEEGYTF. DNA for the CDR3: TGTGCCAGCAGTGGACAGGAAGAGGGCTACACCTTC.